Sequencing of this T cell receptor (beta chain) was carried out in a study of cytomegalovirus exposure and HLA in healthy donors. The donors were part of the validation cohort, which consisted of over a hundred subjects and was separate from the first cohort of 600 to 850 subjects. The CDR3 sequence is 15 residues long. CDR1 and CDR2 (germline): MNHNS, SASEGT. J lost 7 bases, V lost 0 bases, and 5 bases had no gene match. Libraries were prepared by immunoSEQ multiplex PCR; TCRdb keeps only in-frame clonotypes and omits some of them. The sample carries 150,000 to 200,000 clones, around 88% recorded once. As concerns this clone: Its antigen is unknown.

Findings of the study overall: With high specificity and sensitivity, the classifier reportedly diagnosed cytomegalovirus status. In vitro data verified three CMV-associated chains as specific for CMV antigens. Cytomegalovirus association was listed for about 160 TCR beta chains.

The rearrangement links TRBV6-1 to TRBJ1-5; 8 bases align to TRBD1. The sequenced sample was PBMCs. This receptor was obtained from a woman aged 18-29 years in good health and CMV-seronegative. In DNA form, the CDR3 reads TGTGCCAGCAGTGAAGCGGACAGGGCAGGCCAGCCCCAGCATTTT. Its translation is CASSEADRAGQPQHF.